Below, 21 T cell receptor beta chains from the same sample are listed, as sequenced in a study of T cells in Graves' hyperthyroidism and ophthalmopathy. From RNA transcripts, TCR beta CDR3 regions were amplified. In the first-round RT-PCR of the TCR CDR3, the HTBI primer set was used. TCRdb called the multiplex PCR reads again in MiXCR, with one record for every CDR3 protein. The sample has a few hundred thousand distinct CDR3 sequences; 46% are singletons. Sequencing was carried out using peripheral blood or thyroid tissue (not recorded which). All receptors come from an adult woman with Graves' disease, either hyperthyroidism or ophthalmopathy (not recorded which).

The V and J genes are TRBV10-3 and TRBJ2-5, with D possibly TRBD1 on 5 matching bases. There are 14 residues in the CDR3. Germline-derived CDR1 and CDR2 are ENHRY and SYGVKD. With 7 bases removed from V and 2 bases from J, the gap between germline ends came to 14 bases. The CDR3 DNA follows: TGTGCCATCAAAGAACAGGTTTCTCAAGAGACCCAGTACTTC. It specifies CAIKEQVSQETQYF.

This clonotype appeared a single time. This rearrangement joins TRBV11-2 to TRBJ1-4, with 9 bases identical to TRBD1. This CDR3 comprises 14 residues. V lost 6 bases to trimming and J lost 3 bases; unmatched junction nucleotides: 2. CDR1 is SGHAT and CDR2 is FQNNGV in the germline V gene. DNA for the CDR3: TGTGCCAGCAGGCGGACAGGGGCTAATGAAAAACTGTTTTTT. Translation: CASRRTGANEKLFF.

There are a few counts of this clonotype. The V gene is TRBV10-3, the J gene TRBJ2-5; D remains ambiguous. V was clipped by 0 bases and J by 1 base, with 9 bases between them. Per the germline V gene, CDR1 is ENHRY and CDR2 is SYGVKD. The CDR3 sequence is 15 residues long. In nucleotides, the CDR3 is TGTGCCATCAGTGAGTCCCATGCCCGCCAAGAGACCCAGTACTTC. Translated, it gives CAISESHARQETQYF.

This clonotype occurred many times. This chain connects TRBV5-1 to TRBJ2-5; TRBD1 matches at 7 bases. Germline V gives CDR1 SGHRS, CDR2 YFSETQ. V trimming: 0 bases; J trimming: 4 bases; junction bases outside the gene matches: 6. The CDR3 totals 15 residues. The CDR3 region is CASSLGPTGRETQYF. CDR3 coding DNA: TGCGCCAGCAGCTTGGGCCCGACAGGGCGAGAGACCCAGTACTTC.

The V gene is TRBV19, the J gene TRBJ1-4, with D possibly TRBD1 on 6 matching bases. This CDR3 has 14 residues. Per the germline V gene, CDR1 is LNHDA and CDR2 is SQIVND (reference sequence). Trimming left V 2 bases short and J 7 bases short, with 11 bases between. This CDR3 reads CASSIFRQAEKLFF. CDR3 in DNA: TGTGCCAGTAGTATATTCCGACAGGCTGAAAAACTGTTTTTT.

The gene calls are TRBV10-3 and TRBJ2-5, with a tentative D call TRBD2 (5 bases). CDR3 length equals 13 residues. The ends were cut back, 6 bases at V and 2 bases at J, with 10 bases in the middle. Germline V lookup: CDR1 ENHRY, CDR2 SYGVKD. DNA for the CDR3: TGTGCCATCAGGTCGGGATCACAAGAGACCCAGTACTTC. Translating gives CAIRSGSQETQYF.

This chain links TRBV30 with TRBJ2-7; TRBD2 agrees at 9 bases. V dropped 1 base and J dropped 4; count of bases not matched to a gene: 5. This CDR3 comprises 14 residues. Germline CDR1 and CDR2: GTSNPN and SVGIG (reference sequence). The CDR3 coding sequence is TGTGCCTGGAGTGAATCGGGACTAGCTTACGAGCAGTACTTC. Protein product: CAWSESGLAYEQYF.

V gene TRBV20-1 combines with J gene TRBJ1-1; possibly TRBD1 for D (5 bases). V shed 5 bases and J shed 0 bases, with 19 bases lying between them. Germline lookup yields CDR1 DFQATT and CDR2 SNEGSKA (reference sequence). The CDR3 is 16 residues long. The DNA of the CDR3 is TGCAGTGCTCCGTCCCCCATGACAGATATGAACACTGAAGCTTTCTTT. Protein sequence: CSAPSPMTDMNTEAFF.

As for this clonotype: A much bigger clone sits one base away, suggesting this may be a read error. The chain joins TRBV6-5 to TRBJ1-4; D not resolved. Germline assignment: CDR1 MNHEY and CDR2 SVGAGI. The CDR3 runs 13 residues. V was trimmed by 7 bases and J by 7 bases, leaving 13 bases between them. The CDR3: CASNSVLGEKLFF. The CDR3, as DNA: TGTGCCAGCAACTCCGTACTGGGTGAAAAACTGTTTTTT.

A remark on this clonotype: Germline and junction disagree at one end, which may indicate a read error. The chain links TRBV7-6 to TRBJ2-2; perhaps D is TRBD1 or TRBD2 (6 bases each). The CDR3 is 18 amino acids. Germline V gene data show CDR1 as SGHVS and CDR2 as FNYEAQ. The DNA of the CDR3 is TGTGCCGGCAGCCGAGAACTTGGGGGGCGCGAGTTATCCGGGGAGCTGTTTTTT. Encoded protein: CAGSRELGGRELSGELFF.

This chain joins TRBV6-6 and TRBJ2-5; 9 positions match TRBD2. J lost 4 bases, V lost 2 bases, and 5 bases had no gene match. The CDR3 sequence is 15 residues long. CDR1 and CDR2 from the germline V gene are MNHNY and SVGAGI (reference sequence). CDR3 loop: CASSYGGRATETQYF. The DNA of the CDR3 is TGTGCCAGCAGTTACGGCGGGAGGGCCACAGAGACCCAGTACTTC.

This chain's CDR3 is CASSPGRLTGELFF. In nucleotides, the CDR3 is TGCGCCAGCAGCCCCGGTCGACTCACCGGGGAGCTGTTTTTT. V is TRBV5-1 and J is TRBJ2-2; D remains unclear. Germline V gene sequence: CDR1 SGHRS, CDR2 YFSETQ. This CDR3 spans 14 amino acids. Trimming shortened V by 4 bases and J by 4 bases, and 11 bases separated the two germline ends.

This clonotype was picked up a small number of times. This chain joins TRBV20-1 and TRBJ2-7; perhaps TRBD1 as D (5 bases). Germline V gene lookup returns CDR1 DFQATT and CDR2 SNEGSKA (reference sequence). The CDR3 has 11 amino acids. With 6 bases removed from V and 4 bases from J, the gap between germline ends came to 10 bases. CDR3 sequence: CSAPTVYEQYF. The CDR3 DNA sequence: TGCAGTGCCCCGACAGTTTACGAGCAGTACTTC.

This chain links TRBV2 with TRBJ1-2; TRBD1 matches at 10 bases. With 6 bases clipped from V and 6 bases from J, the junction kept 7 bases outside the gene matches. Germline assignment: CDR1 SNHLY and CDR2 FYNNEI. CDR3 length equals 14 residues. The CDR3 loop is CASSGQGVNDGYTF. CDR3 DNA: TGTGCCAGCAGCGGACAGGGGGTTAATGATGGCTACACCTTC.

The V gene is TRBV7-2, the J gene TRBJ1-6; D is perhaps TRBD1 (5 bases). CDR1 is SGHTA and CDR2 is FQGNSA in the germline V gene. Trimming removed 5 bases from V and 10 bases from J, with 15 bases in between. This CDR3 contains 14 residues. The CDR3 reads CASSAGDGKSPLHF. CDR3 nucleotide sequence: TGTGCCAGCAGCGCGGGGGACGGTAAGTCACCCCTCCACTTT.

This clonotype is a singleton in its sample. The chain has TRBV15 and TRBJ1-2; TRBD1 is a possible D gene (5 bases). Germline V gene data show CDR1 as LNHNV and CDR2 as YYDKDF (reference sequence). V dropped 3 bases and J dropped 3 bases, with 23 bases sitting between them. The CDR3 runs 18 residues. CDR3 in amino acids: CATSSYSVFGGGDYGYTF. CDR3 nucleotides: TGTGCCACCAGCAGTTACTCGGTTTTCGGAGGAGGGGACTATGGCTACACCTTC.

The sample holds many counts of this clonotype. V gene TRBV6-6 combines with J gene TRBJ2-7; 7 nucleotides line up with TRBD1. The CDR3 contains 15 residues. Germline CDR1 MNHNY, CDR2 SVGAGI (reference sequence). Trimming took 4 bases from V and 2 from J; bases not matched to a gene: 8. In DNA form, the CDR3 reads TGTGCCAGCAGTTCCCCCAGGGGGTTCGCCTACGAGCAGTACTTC. This gives the protein CASSSPRGFAYEQYF.

This clonotype was picked up many times. The J gene is TRBJ1-1, the V gene TRBV5-8; the D is unclear. Germline-derived CDR1 and CDR2 are SGHTS and YDEGEE. The CDR3 is made up of 14 amino acids. V lost 3 bases and J 4 bases, leaving 13 bases between the germline ends. CDR3 loop: CASSSTPTSTEAFF. CDR3 coding DNA: TGTGCCAGCAGCTCGACCCCCACGAGCACTGAAGCTTTCTTT.

This clonotype has more than one count but fewer than ten. The chain carries TRBV14 and TRBJ2-3; D gene unclear. Germline loops: CDR1 SGHDN, CDR2 FVKESK. The CDR3 covers 12 residues. The V and J ends lost 1 base and 5 bases respectively, with 4 bases between them. The CDR3 coding sequence is TGTGCCAGCAGCCAAGTGAAAGATACGCAGTATTTT. It specifies CASSQVKDTQYF.

This chain joins TRBV30 and TRBJ1-1, with 7 bases identical to TRBD1. The CDR3 covers 14 residues. Trimming at V came to 3 bases and at J to 1 base, leaving 5 bases not matched to a gene. Germline V lookup: CDR1 GTSNPN, CDR2 SVGIG (reference sequence). CDR3: CAWSSGTANTEAFF. CDR3 sequence (DNA): TGTGCCTGGAGCTCCGGGACAGCGAACACTGAAGCTTTCTTT.

This clonotype occurred once. The chain employs TRBV19 and TRBJ2-5; D is possibly TRBD1 or TRBD2 (6 bases each). V was cut by 6 bases and J by 9 bases, with 26 bases left in between. In germline, CDR1 is LNHDA, CDR2 SQIVND (reference sequence). The CDR3 contains 16 residues. DNA for the CDR3: TGTGCCAGTAGGCGGGACGGAGGGGGTAGCAATCAGCCCCAGTACTTC. Translating it yields CASRRDGGGSNQPQYF.